The entry below gives a single T cell receptor (beta chain) sequence along with its context. The antigen this receptor binds is unknown. Base-call qualities are not available, and no considerably larger clone is one nucleotide away. Inclusive of the bounding cysteine and phenylalanine, the CDR3 is 14 residues long. The retained sequence is limited to the CDR3, 42 bases, with the frame set at the first base. Based on the germline V gene, the CDR1 and CDR2 sequences are LGHNA and YSLEER. V is cut back by 4 bases and J by 2 bases, with 3 bases in the junction unmatched. The data stem from a study of blood T cell repertoires in COVID-19 (dated by TCRdb to the early 2020s). Context from the whole study: Collaborator samples came from the United States, Italy and Spain and covered acute and convalescent phases of COVID-19. The material from the prospective study consisted of cDNA or gDNA derived from T cells, B-cell-depleted T cells, or PBMCs. Deeply sampled blood TCRbeta repertoires from subjects exposed to, actively infected with, or recovered from COVID-19 were included in the dataset. A freely available public database, intended as a resource for researchers studying the immune response to SARS-CoV-2, is where the repertoires were released. The samples were drawn from two sources: the first 160 participants of the ongoing ImmuneRACE study, and approximately 1,300 subjects contributed by 6 global collaborators. The sample metadata nearly always contained a de-identified subject ID, COVID-19 status, age in years and sex. Where HLA class I and class II types were available, the types were taken from metadata supplied by the sample provider, not from assay-based typing. General findings and caveats noted by the study authors: The quantity of clinical and demographic metadata differed by source and by participant and was supplied without curation.

TCRbeta CDR3 regions were amplified from genomic DNA using the immunoSEQ Assay, a bias-controlled multiplex PCR. Turning to the authors' computational methods: Within the assay, amplification of reference gene primers was used to estimate how many nucleated cells each sample contained. To quantify the absolute abundance of each unique TCRbeta CDR3 rearrangement, sequence reads were collapsed and filtered. For each sample, productive Simpson clonality was calculated as the square root of Simpson's diversity index over productive rearrangements. TCRdb limited this immuneACCESS table to in-frame rearrangements with V and J called. A share of clones is missing; checked studies link under half to unresolved V genes, and the rest is unexplained. V and J calls and clone size are as listed in that table; D and trimming were resolved from the DNA. Counted in this sample were approximately 140,000 clones; 88% of them appeared once. The top ten clones comprise about 10% of the sample.

The collaborating institutions used their own protocols to collect whole blood in K2EDTA tubes. Collaborator samples were shipped for TCRbeta analysis as frozen whole blood, isolated PBMCs, or DNA extracted from either sample type. The TCR comes from a man aged 55 to 70 with active or convalescent COVID-19. The chain is made from TRBV4-3 and TRBJ1-2, and TRBD1 aligns with 8 junction nucleotides. Input material: peripheral blood. The sequence in DNA is TGCGCCAGCAGCCTTGGACAGGGCAACTATGGCTACACCTTC. Translated, it gives CASSLGQGNYGYTF.